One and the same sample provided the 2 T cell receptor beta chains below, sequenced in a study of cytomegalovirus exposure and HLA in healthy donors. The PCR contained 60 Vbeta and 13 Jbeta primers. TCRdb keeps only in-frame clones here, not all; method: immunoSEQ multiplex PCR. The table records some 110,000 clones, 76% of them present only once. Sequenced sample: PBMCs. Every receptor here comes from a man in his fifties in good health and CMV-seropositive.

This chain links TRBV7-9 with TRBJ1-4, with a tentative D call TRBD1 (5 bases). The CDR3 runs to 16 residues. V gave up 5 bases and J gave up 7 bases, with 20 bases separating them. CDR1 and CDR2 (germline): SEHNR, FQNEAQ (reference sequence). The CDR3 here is CASSPEAGLGGEKLFF. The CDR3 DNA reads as TGTGCCAGCAGCCCCGAAGCGGGACTCGGCGGTGAAAAACTGTTTTTT.

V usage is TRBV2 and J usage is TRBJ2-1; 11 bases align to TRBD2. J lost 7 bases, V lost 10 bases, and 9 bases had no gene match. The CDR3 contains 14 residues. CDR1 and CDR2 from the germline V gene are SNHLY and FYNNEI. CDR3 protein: CATSLAGGRNEQFF. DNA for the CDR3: TGTGCCACCTCCCTAGCGGGAGGTAGGAATGAGCAGTTCTTC.